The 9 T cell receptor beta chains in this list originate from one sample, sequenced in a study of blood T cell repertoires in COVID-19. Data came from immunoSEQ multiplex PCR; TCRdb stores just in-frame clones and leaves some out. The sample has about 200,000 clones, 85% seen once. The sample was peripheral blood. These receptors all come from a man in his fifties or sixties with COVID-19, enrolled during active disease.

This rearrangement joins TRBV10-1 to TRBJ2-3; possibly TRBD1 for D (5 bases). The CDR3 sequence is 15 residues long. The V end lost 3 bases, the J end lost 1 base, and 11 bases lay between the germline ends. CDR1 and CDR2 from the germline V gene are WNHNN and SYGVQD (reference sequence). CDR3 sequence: CASSDLLGGTDTQYF. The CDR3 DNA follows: TGCGCCAGCAGTGACTTATTAGGGGGCACAGATACGCAGTATTTT.

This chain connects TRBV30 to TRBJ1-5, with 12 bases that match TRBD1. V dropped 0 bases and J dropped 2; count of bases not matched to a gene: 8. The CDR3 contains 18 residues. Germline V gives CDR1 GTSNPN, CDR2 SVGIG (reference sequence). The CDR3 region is CAWSVGDRGLAGNQPQHF. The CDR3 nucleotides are TGTGCCTGGAGTGTAGGGGACAGGGGGCTGGCTGGCAATCAGCCCCAGCATTTT. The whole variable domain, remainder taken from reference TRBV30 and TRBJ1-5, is SQTIHQWPATLVQPVGSPLSLECTVEGTSNPNLYWYRQAAGRGLQLLFYSVGIGQISSEVPQNLSASRPQDRQFILSSKKLLLSDSGFYLCAWSVGDRGLAGNQPQHFGDGTRLSIL.

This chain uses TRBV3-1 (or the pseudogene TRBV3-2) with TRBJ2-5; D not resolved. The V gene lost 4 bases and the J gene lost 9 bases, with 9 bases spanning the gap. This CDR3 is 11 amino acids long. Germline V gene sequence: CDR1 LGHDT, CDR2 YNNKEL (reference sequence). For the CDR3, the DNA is TGTGCCAGCAGCCTTCGGTTGGCCCAGTACTTC. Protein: CASSLRLAQYF.

The CDR3 DNA reads as TGTGCCAGTAGCCCCCCCGAACAGGTGGGCCAGCCCCAGCATTTT. It yields the protein CASSPPEQVGQPQHF. The gene calls are TRBV19 and TRBJ1-5; the D gene is possibly TRBD1 (5 bases). V gave up 6 bases and J gave up 7 bases, with 19 bases separating them. Germline-derived CDR1 and CDR2 are LNHDA and SQIVND (reference sequence). This CDR3 region has 15 residues.

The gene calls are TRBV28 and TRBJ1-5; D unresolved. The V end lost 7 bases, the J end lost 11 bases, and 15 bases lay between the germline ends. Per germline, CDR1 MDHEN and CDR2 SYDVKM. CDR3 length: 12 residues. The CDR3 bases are TGTGCCAGCACCTCCCGTGGGAGGACCCAGCATTTT. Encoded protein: CASTSRGRTQHF. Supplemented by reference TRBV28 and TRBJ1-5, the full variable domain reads DVKVTQSSRYLVKRTGEKVFLECVQDMDHENMFWYRQDPGLGLRLIYFSYDVKMKEKGDIPEGYSVSREKKERFSLILESASTNQTSMYLCASTSRGRTQHFGDGTRLSIL.

The CDR3 DNA is TGTGCCAGCTCACGGCAGATTAATGAAAAACTGTTTTTT. This codes for CASSRQINEKLFF. The chain is built from TRBV18 and TRBJ1-4; D is unresolved. The germline CDR1 and CDR2 sequences are KGHSH and LQKENI. V lost 4 bases and J lost 4, with 7 bases in between. This CDR3 has 13 residues.

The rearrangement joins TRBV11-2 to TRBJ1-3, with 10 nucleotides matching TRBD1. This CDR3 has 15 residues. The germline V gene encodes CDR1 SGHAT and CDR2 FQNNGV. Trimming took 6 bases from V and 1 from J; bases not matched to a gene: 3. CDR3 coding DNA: TGTGCCAGCAGAGACAGGGGGCAGTCTGGAAACACCATATATTTT. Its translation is CASRDRGQSGNTIYF.

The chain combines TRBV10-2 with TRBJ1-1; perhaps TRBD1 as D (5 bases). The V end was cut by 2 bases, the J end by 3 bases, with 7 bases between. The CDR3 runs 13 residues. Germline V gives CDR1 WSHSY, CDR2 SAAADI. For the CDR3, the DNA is TGCGCCAGCAGTGAGACGGGGGACACTGAAGCTTTCTTT. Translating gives CASSETGDTEAFF.

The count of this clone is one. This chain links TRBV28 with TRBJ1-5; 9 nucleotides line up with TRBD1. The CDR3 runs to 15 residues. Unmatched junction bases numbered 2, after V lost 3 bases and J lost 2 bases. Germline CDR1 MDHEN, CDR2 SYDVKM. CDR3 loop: CASSLTGGGNQPQHF. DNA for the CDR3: TGTGCCAGCAGTTTGACAGGGGGTGGCAATCAGCCCCAGCATTTT.